This T cell receptor (beta chain) was sequenced in a study of STAT5B mutations in CD4+ large granular lymphocyte leukemia. This table comes from immunoSEQ multiplex PCR, and its TCRdb copy is limited to in-frame clones, with some not included. The profile shows tens of thousands of clones, about four fifths of them singletons. V lost 5 bases and J lost 4; bases outside the gene matches: 11. CDR3 size: 16 residues. Per the germline V gene, CDR1 is SGHTA and CDR2 is FQGNSA. The receptor was isolated from a human donor in good health. V is TRBV7-2 and J is TRBJ2-5; TRBD2 matches 9 bases. Sequences were obtained from CD4+ T cells from blood buffy coats. The CDR3 coding sequence is TGTGCCAGCAGCGCGGGAGGGGGGGCGCGGGTAGAGACCCAGTACTTC. This codes for CASSAGGGARVETQYF.